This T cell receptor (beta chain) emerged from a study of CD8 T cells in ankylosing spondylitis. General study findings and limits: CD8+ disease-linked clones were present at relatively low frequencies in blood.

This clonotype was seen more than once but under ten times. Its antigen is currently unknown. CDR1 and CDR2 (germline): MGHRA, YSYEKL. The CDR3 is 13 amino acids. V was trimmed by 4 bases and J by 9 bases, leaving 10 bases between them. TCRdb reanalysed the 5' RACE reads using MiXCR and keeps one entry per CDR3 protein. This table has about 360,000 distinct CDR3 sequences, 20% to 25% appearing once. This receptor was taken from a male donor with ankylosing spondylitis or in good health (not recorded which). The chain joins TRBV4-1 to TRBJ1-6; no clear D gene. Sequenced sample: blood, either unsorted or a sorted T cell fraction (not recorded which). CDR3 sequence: CASSPPPGSPLHF. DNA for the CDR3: TGCGCCAGCAGCCCACCTCCCGGTTCACCCCTCCACTTT.